This T cell receptor beta chain was sequenced in a study of T cells expressing NK-cell markers. Study-wide results and caveats: Expanded clones of NKG2C+ T cells had an unclear HCMV specificity. About six donors carried dominant NKG2C+ clonotypes that made up roughly 1.0-7.5% of their CD8+ T cells.

With regard to this clonotype: Antigen: not known.

Germline CDR1 is SGHRS and CDR2 is YFSETQ. The CDR3 is 17 amino acids. For each CDR3 protein, TCRdb gives one entry from its re-call of the 5' RACE reads, without DNA. In total, the table holds a few hundred thousand distinct CDR3 sequences. This clonotype was obtained from a man aged 18-75 years in good health. V usage is TRBV5-1 and J usage is TRBJ2-5; TCRdb proposes TRBD2, but this gene call is untestable without DNA. What was sequenced was blood T cells: a sorted CD56 or NKG2C T cell subset, CD4+ or CD8+ T cells, or bulk PBMC T cells (not recorded which). The chain's CDR3 is CASSHPMGGGPAKTQYF.